The rows below give T cell receptor beta chains drawn from one sample of a study of shared clonotypes between healthy human individuals. Sequencing used immunoSEQ multiplex PCR; TCRdb keeps in-frame clones, though not all of them. The sample shows about 690,000 clones, around 90% of them seen only once. Sequencing used memory CD8+ T cells from PBMCs. All receptors come from a young man in good health. Some clones in this sample may be carry-over from other donors' samples. CDR3s include the opening cysteine and the closing phenylalanine or tryptophan. The order of the fields is V gene, D gene, J gene, clone size, CDR3 DNA, CDR3 protein. D genes are given only for firm matches. A clone size is listed for some rows: how often the clone was seen (once, few, many), or a class if it is expanded.

V gene: TRBV27; D gene: TRBD1; J gene: TRBJ2-5; clone size: -; CDR3 DNA: TGTGCCAGCAGTGCCACCCCCGACAGGGTGGAGACCCAGTACTTC; CDR3 protein: CASSATPDRVETQYF
V gene: TRBV7-2; D gene: TRBD2; J gene: TRBJ2-2; clone size: -; CDR3 DNA: TGTGCCAGCAGCTTATTACTAGCGGCGTTTACCGGGGAGCTGTTTTTT; CDR3 protein: CASSLLLAAFTGELFF
V gene: TRBV9; D gene: -; J gene: TRBJ2-6; clone size: once; CDR3 DNA: TGTGCCAGCAACCTACAACCGGGACCGGGGGCGGGGGCCAACGTCCTGACTTTC; CDR3 protein: CASNLQPGPGAGANVLTF
V gene: TRBV9; D gene: -; J gene: TRBJ2-2; clone size: -; CDR3 DNA: TGTGCCAGCAGCGTACTGAGAACCAACACCGGGGAGCTGTTTTTT; CDR3 protein: CASSVLRTNTGELFF
V gene: TRBV2; D gene: -; J gene: TRBJ2-2; clone size: -; CDR3 DNA: TGTGCCAGCACCTGGACAGTTGGGCACACCGGGGAGCTGTTTTTT; CDR3 protein: CASTWTVGHTGELFF
V gene: TRBV18; D gene: -; J gene: TRBJ2-2; clone size: -; CDR3 DNA: TGTGCCAGCTCACGCGTCGGACCTAGAGACACCGGGGAGCTGTTTTTT; CDR3 protein: CASSRVGPRDTGELFF
V gene: TRBV27; D gene: -; J gene: TRBJ2-1; clone size: -; CDR3 DNA: TGTGCCAGCAGTTTAACTGGGGCGGGCACCTACAATGAGCAGTTCTTC; CDR3 protein: CASSLTGAGTYNEQFF
V gene: TRBV13; D gene: -; J gene: TRBJ2-7; clone size: -; CDR3 DNA: TGTGCCAGCAGCCTAACAGGGATCAACGAGCAGTACTTC; CDR3 protein: CASSLTGINEQYF
V gene: TRBV5-4; D gene: -; J gene: TRBJ2-5; clone size: -; CDR3 DNA: TGTGCCAGCAGCATAGGACTCCCCCAAGAGACCCAGTACTTC; CDR3 protein: CASSIGLPQETQYF
V gene: TRBV7-8; D gene: -; J gene: TRBJ2-3; clone size: once; CDR3 DNA: TGTGCCAGCAGCTTAGTCCGGGGTGCGGATACGCAGTATTTT; CDR3 protein: CASSLVRGADTQYF
V gene: TRBV9; D gene: TRBD1; J gene: TRBJ2-7; clone size: -; CDR3 DNA: TGTGCCAGCAGCGTAGGGACAGGGAGCGAGCAGTACTTC; CDR3 protein: CASSVGTGSEQYF
V gene: TRBV27; D gene: -; J gene: TRBJ2-7; clone size: -; CDR3 DNA: TGTGCCAGCAGTGGCCTTGGACTACCTTCCTACGAGCAGTACTTC; CDR3 protein: CASSGLGLPSYEQYF
V gene: TRBV4-1; D gene: -; J gene: TRBJ2-5; clone size: -; CDR3 DNA: TGCGCCAGCAGCCAAAAGGTAGATGGGGGCCAAGAGACCCAGTACTTC; CDR3 protein: CASSQKVDGGQETQYF
V gene: TRBV27; D gene: TRBD1; J gene: TRBJ2-7; clone size: -; CDR3 DNA: TGTGCCAGCAGGGTCGGGACAGGGGCCCTTGACGAGCAGTACTTC; CDR3 protein: CASRVGTGALDEQYF
V gene: TRBV6-5; D gene: TRBD1; J gene: TRBJ2-1; clone size: once; CDR3 DNA: TGTGCCAGCAGTTCGCGGGACAGGGTCTCTGGTGAGCAGTTCTTC; CDR3 protein: CASSSRDRVSGEQFF
V gene: TRBV6-4; D gene: TRBD2; J gene: TRBJ2-1; clone size: -; CDR3 DNA: TGTGCCAGCAGTGTATCTAGCGGGAGCACCAATGAGCAGTTCTTC; CDR3 protein: CASSVSSGSTNEQFF
V gene: TRBV11-2; D gene: TRBD2; J gene: TRBJ2-2; clone size: -; CDR3 DNA: TGTGCCAGCAGCCACGAGCGGGAGTGGGACGGGGAGCTGTTTTTT; CDR3 protein: CASSHEREWDGELFF
V gene: TRBV27; D gene: -; J gene: TRBJ2-3; clone size: -; CDR3 DNA: TGTGCCAGCAGTCCTAGGCTTTGGGCGCACACAGATACGCAGTATTTT; CDR3 protein: CASSPRLWAHTDTQYF